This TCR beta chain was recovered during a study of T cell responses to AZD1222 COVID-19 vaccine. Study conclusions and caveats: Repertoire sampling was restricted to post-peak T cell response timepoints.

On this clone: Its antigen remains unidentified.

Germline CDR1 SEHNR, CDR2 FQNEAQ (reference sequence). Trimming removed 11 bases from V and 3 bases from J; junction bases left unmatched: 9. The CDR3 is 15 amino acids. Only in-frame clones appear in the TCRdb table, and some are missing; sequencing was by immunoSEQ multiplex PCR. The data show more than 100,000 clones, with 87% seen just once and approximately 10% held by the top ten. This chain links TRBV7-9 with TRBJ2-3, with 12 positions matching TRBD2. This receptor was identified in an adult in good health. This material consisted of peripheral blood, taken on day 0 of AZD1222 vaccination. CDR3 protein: CASSSGTSGTDTQYF. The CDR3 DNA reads TGTGCCTCTTCCTCCGGGACTAGCGGGACAGATACGCAGTATTTT.